A single count supports the clone carrying this TCR beta chain. Its antigen is currently unknown. Incorporated into the TCR beta cDNA libraries were unique molecular identifiers, which served to reduce PCR and sequencing biases. TCRdb independently ran MiXCR on the PCR reads; one entry per CDR3 protein. The sample records about 820,000 distinct CDR3 sequences, about 57% being singletons. This entry is derived from a study of post-analysis software for immune sequencing data. Study summary: Relapsing-remitting, secondary progressive and progressive-relapsing forms of multiple sclerosis all featured among disease courses.

Deletions cut 0 bases from V and 2 bases from J, with 17 bases between. The length of the CDR3 is 17 residues. Germline CDR1 and CDR2: DFQATT and SNEGSKA (reference sequence). Study observations and caveats: TRBV5-6, TRBV5-1 and TRBV20-1 belonged to a set of roughly 5 TRBV segments that were more frequent in patients than controls.

The receptor's source is a girl aged 10 to 17 with multiple sclerosis. Sequencing used blood. The chain uses TRBV20-1 and TRBJ2-1; D might be TRBD2 (5 bases). The CDR3: CSAREGPASWAYNEQFF. CDR3 nucleotides: TGCAGTGCTAGAGAGGGTCCAGCTAGCTGGGCCTACAATGAGCAGTTCTTC.